A single sample is the source of the 14 T cell receptor beta chains below, sequenced in a study of blood T cell repertoires in COVID-19. TCRdb keeps only in-frame clones here, not all; method: immunoSEQ multiplex PCR. The profile covers over 55,000 clones, with more than 85% appearing a single time and around 7.7% taken by the ten largest. Sequencing used peripheral blood. The receptors originated from a human donor with active COVID-19. The donor label of this sample is uncertain.

V is TRBV11-2 and J is TRBJ2-2; a possible D gene is TRBD1 (6 bases). The CDR3 contains 14 residues. CDR1 is SGHAT, CDR2 FQNNGV, per germline. Trimming removed 5 bases from V and 1 base from J, with 8 bases in between. CDR3: CASSLGQNTGELFF. The CDR3 DNA reads TGTGCCAGCAGCCTGGGACAGAACACCGGGGAGCTGTTTTTT.

V usage is TRBV10-3 and J usage is TRBJ1-4; TRBD1 might be the D (5 bases). The CDR3 is 16 amino acids. Trimming shortened V by 2 bases and J by 8 bases, and 18 bases separated the two germline ends. Germline V gives CDR1 ENHRY, CDR2 SYGVKD. Here the CDR3 DNA reads TGTGCCATCAGTGAGGGGGCGGTACGAGGAAGGGAAAAACTGTTTTTT. Its translation: CAISEGAVRGREKLFF.

The chain recombines TRBV7-9 with TRBJ1-1, with a tentative D call TRBD1 (5 bases). V dropped 3 bases and J dropped 4 bases, with 12 bases sitting between them. CDR1 is SEHNR, CDR2 FQNEAQ, per germline (reference sequence). The CDR3 totals 14 residues. CDR3 in amino acids: CASSFPGPGTEAFF. The CDR3 nucleotides are TGTGCCAGCAGCTTTCCAGGGCCGGGCACTGAAGCTTTCTTT.

J is TRBJ1-4 and V is TRBV5-1, with D possibly being TRBD1 (6 bases). The V and J ends lost 0 bases and 8 bases respectively, with 17 bases between them. The germline V gene encodes CDR1 SGHRS and CDR2 YFSETQ. The CDR3 is 16 residues long. CDR3 sequence: CASSLVGGGQGEKLFF. In DNA form, the CDR3 reads TGCGCCAGCAGCTTGGTGGGCGGGGGCCAAGGCGAAAAACTGTTTTTT.

This clone was counted a few times. The chain uses TRBV6-5 and TRBJ2-2, with D possibly TRBD1 on 5 matching bases. The CDR3 spans 11 residues. Germline V gene lookup returns CDR1 MNHEY and CDR2 SVGAGI. V lost 8 bases to trimming and J lost 9 bases, with 10 bases between them. In DNA form, the CDR3 reads TGTGCCAGCTTACAGGCGCGGGAGCTGTTTTTT. Translation: CASLQARELFF.

V and J are TRBV29-1 and TRBJ2-1; TRBD2 matches 10 bases. The CDR3 length is 13 residues. V gave up 5 bases and J gave up 6 bases; unmatched junction bases: 4. CDR1 and CDR2 (germline): SQVTM, ANQGSEA. CDR3 amino acids: CSVSSGSINEQFF. CDR3 DNA: TGCAGCGTTTCTAGCGGGAGTATCAATGAGCAGTTCTTC.

The rearrangement joins TRBV2 to TRBJ2-7; D may be TRBD1 (6 bases). The CDR3 runs 15 residues. The germline V gene encodes CDR1 SNHLY and CDR2 FYNNEI. Trimming shortened V by 8 bases and J by 3 bases, and 20 bases separated the two germline ends. The CDR3 DNA is TGTGCCAGCGAGAGCCCCTCAGGGGCTAGCTACGAGCAGTACTTC. Its protein product is CASESPSGASYEQYF.

This chain joins TRBV18 and TRBJ1-6; 8 bases line up with TRBD1. Trimming cost V 1 base and J 8 bases; bases outside gene matches: 4. This CDR3 is 15 amino acids long. CDR1 is KGHSH, CDR2 LQKENI, per germline. The CDR3 spells CASSPRTGTDSPLHF. The CDR3 DNA reads TGTGCCAGCTCACCACGGACAGGGACGGATTCACCCCTCCACTTT.

The genes are TRBV2 and TRBJ2-7; maybe TRBD1 (5 bases). The V end lost 8 bases, the J end lost 2 bases, and 13 bases lay between the germline ends. CDR1 and CDR2 (germline): SNHLY, FYNNEI. The CDR3 spans 13 residues. The CDR3: CASGQGPTYEQYF. The CDR3 region has the DNA TGTGCCAGCGGGCAGGGCCCCACCTACGAGCAGTACTTC.

About this clone: The sample carries other DNA sequences with the same CDR3. The rearrangement links TRBV20-1 to TRBJ1-3; 9 positions match TRBD1. Germline CDR1 reads DFQATT; CDR2 reads SNEGSKA (reference sequence). The CDR3 is 16 amino acids. Unmatched junction bases numbered 9, after V lost 3 bases and J lost 3 bases. The CDR3 loop is CSASIQGAGSGNTIYF. The CDR3 region has the DNA TGCAGTGCTAGTATACAGGGGGCGGGTAGTGGAAACACCATATATTTT.

The V and J genes are TRBV27 and TRBJ2-2; possibly TRBD1 for D (6 bases). This CDR3 is built from 17 residues. Germline V CDR1 and CDR2: MNHEY, SMNVEV (reference sequence). V was cut by 4 bases and J by 0 bases, with 15 bases left in between. The CDR3 region is CASSSQGQSANTGELFF. The CDR3 DNA follows: TGTGCCAGCAGTTCGCAAGGACAGTCCGCGAACACCGGGGAGCTGTTTTTT.

The chain couples TRBV7-9 to TRBJ2-7, with TRBD1 identical over 8 bases. The CDR3 runs to 15 residues. Germline trimming cut 5 bases from V and 1 base from J; bases unmatched to any gene: 7. Germline values: CDR1 SEHNR, CDR2 FQNEAQ (reference sequence). CDR3 nucleotide sequence: TGTGCCAGCAGCACGACGACAGGGGCATCCTACGAGCAGTACTTC. As protein: CASSTTTGASYEQYF.

This clone was picked up a small number of times. The chain carries TRBV28 and TRBJ2-7, with a weak D call TRBD1 (5 bases). Germline lookup yields CDR1 MDHEN and CDR2 SYDVKM. Trimming took 10 bases from V and 0 from J, leaving 7 bases between them. The CDR3 sequence is 11 residues long. The CDR3 reads CATTGSYEQYF. CDR3 nucleotide sequence: TGTGCCACCACAGGCTCCTACGAGCAGTACTTC.

This clone occurred once. V is TRBV6-2 or TRBV6-3 and J is TRBJ2-1; D unclear. This CDR3 contains 14 residues. Germline lookup yields CDR1 MNHEY and CDR2 SVGEGT. The V end lost 8 bases, the J end lost 8 bases, and 19 bases lay between the germline ends. The CDR3 DNA is TGTGCCAGCCGCCTCACGAGGAATTTCGATGAGCAGTTCTTC. It specifies CASRLTRNFDEQFF.